Listed below are T cell receptor beta chains from one sample, sequenced in a study of blood T cell repertoires in COVID-19. Here immunoSEQ multiplex PCR was the method, and the copy in TCRdb shows in-frame clones only, minus some. The profile shows approximately 170,000 clones, 65% to 90% of them singletons. The specimen sequenced was peripheral blood. The receptors were sampled from a man aged 50 or older with active or convalescent COVID-19. Both conserved end residues are part of each CDR3. D genes are given only for firm matches. Size tells how often a clone was seen (once, few, many) or the class of an expanded clone, and some rows leave it out.

>TRBV6-1|TRBJ1-1|.|.
CASSDPQGRMNTEAFF
TGTGCCAGCAGTGACCCCCAGGGTCGCATGAACACTGAAGCTTTCTTT
>TRBV6-5|TRBJ1-2|.|.
CASSRRERTSGYTF
TGTGCCAGCAGCCGCCGGGAGAGGACCTCTGGCTACACCTTC
>TRBV4-1|TRBJ1-3|TRBD1|.
CASSRERQGAAGNTIYF
TGCGCCAGCAGCCGAGAACGACAGGGGGCTGCTGGAAACACCATATATTTT
>TRBV5-1|TRBJ1-1|TRBD1|.
CASSIGQAMNTEAFF
TGCGCCAGCAGCATTGGACAGGCCATGAACACTGAAGCTTTCTTT
>TRBV4-2|TRBJ1-4|.|.
CASKSTDATNEKLFF
TGTGCCAGCAAATCGACAGACGCAACTAATGAAAAACTGTTTTTT
>TRBV7-2|TRBJ1-2|.|.
CASSLEGGASGYTF
TGTGCCAGCAGCTTAGAGGGGGGGGCCTCTGGCTACACCTTC
>TRBV2|TRBJ2-1|.|.
CASSARSFYNEQFF
TGTGCCAGCAGTGCAAGGAGCTTCTACAATGAGCAGTTCTTC
>TRBV2|TRBJ2-2|.|.
CASRFLLNTGELFF
TGTGCCAGCAGATTCCTCCTGAACACCGGGGAGCTGTTTTTT
>TRBV20-1|TRBJ1-4|.|once
CSASLGQSEKLFF
TGCAGTGCTAGTCTCGGACAGTCTGAAAAACTGTTTTTT
>TRBV25-1|TRBJ2-1|.|once
CASSDTGSSNEQFF
TGTGCCAGCAGTGATACAGGCAGTAGCAATGAGCAGTTCTTC
>TRBV7-2|TRBJ1-1|.|.
CASSPVVRANTEAFF
TGTGCCAGCAGCCCTGTTGTCAGGGCGAACACTGAAGCTTTCTTT
>TRBV28|TRBJ2-1|.|.
CASSGLYSRGEQFF
TGTGCCAGCAGTGGATTATATAGCCGAGGTGAGCAGTTCTTC
>TRBV6-2/TRBV6-3|TRBJ2-2|.|.
CASSLSVAGELFF
TGTGCCAGCAGTCTTAGCGTGGCCGGGGAGCTGTTTTTT
>TRBV12-5|TRBJ2-3|TRBD1|.
CATSKGQSTDTQYF
TGTGCAACCAGCAAGGGACAGAGCACAGATACGCAGTATTTT
>TRBV19|TRBJ2-7|TRBD2|few
CASSTTSGKYEQYF
TGTGCCAGTAGTACTACTAGCGGGAAGTACGAGCAGTACTTC
>TRBV28|TRBJ1-3|TRBD1|.
CASKEGQGSGNTIYF
TGTGCCAGCAAGGAGGGACAGGGGTCCGGAAACACCATATATTTT
>TRBV9|TRBJ2-3|.|.
CASSVSVSTDTQYF
TGTGCCAGCAGCGTCTCAGTTAGCACAGATACGCAGTATTTT
>TRBV30|TRBJ2-7|.|.
CAWTRRSSYEQYF
TGTGCCTGGACCCGACGGAGCTCCTACGAGCAGTACTTC
>TRBV9|TRBJ2-1|TRBD2|.
CASSSFAGVDEQFF
TGTGCCAGCAGCTCCTTCGCGGGAGTGGATGAGCAGTTCTTC
>TRBV10-1|TRBJ2-5|TRBD2|few
CASSESEREYQETQYF
TGCGCCAGCAGTGAGTCAGAGCGGGAGTACCAAGAGACCCAGTACTTC
>TRBV6-5|TRBJ1-4|.|.
CASSYSGREKLFF
TGTGCCAGCAGTTACTCGGGGAGGGAAAAACTGTTTTTT
>TRBV11-2|TRBJ1-2|TRBD1|.
CASSPRQGENGYTF
TGTGCCAGCAGCCCGCGACAGGGAGAGAATGGCTACACCTTC
>TRBV7-7|TRBJ2-5|TRBD1|.
CASSVGGQGAETQYF
TGTGCCAGCAGCGTAGGGGGCCAGGGGGCTGAGACCCAGTACTTC
>TRBV4-2|TRBJ2-7|TRBD2|.
CASSQGLAEKQYF
TGTGCCAGCAGCCAAGGACTAGCGGAGAAGCAGTACTTC
>TRBV11-3|TRBJ2-1|.|.
CASSLDFLNEQFF
TGTGCCAGCAGCTTGGACTTTTTAAATGAGCAGTTCTTC
>TRBV28|TRBJ2-2|TRBD2|once
CASSAPGLATGELFF
TGTGCCAGCAGTGCTCCGGGACTAGCGACCGGGGAGCTGTTTTTT
>TRBV29-1|TRBJ1-1|.|.
CSALIDTLNTEAFF
TGCAGCGCTCTAATTGACACCCTGAACACTGAAGCTTTCTTT
>TRBV15|TRBJ2-5|.|.
CATSRDQGSETQYF
TGTGCCACCAGCAGAGATCAGGGTTCGGAGACCCAGTACTTC
>TRBV2|TRBJ2-3|TRBD1|.
CASINDRAYTDTQYF
TGTGCCAGCATAAACGACAGGGCTTACACAGATACGCAGTATTTT
>TRBV4-1|TRBJ1-2|.|once
CASSQDAGGYTF
TGCGCCAGCAGCCAAGATGCAGGTGGCTACACCTTC
>TRBV4-2|TRBJ2-7|.|.
CASSLSSYEQYF
TGTGCCAGCAGCCTTAGCTCCTACGAGCAGTACTTC
>TRBV24-1|TRBJ2-7|.|once
CATSDSGSGGVYEQYF
TGTGCCACCAGTGACTCTGGATCAGGAGGGGTTTACGAGCAGTACTTC